Below are 26 T cell receptor beta chains sequenced from a single sample in a study of early T cells in non-severe SARS-CoV-2 infection. Each CDR3 protein gets one entry after TCRdb re-called the 5' RACE reads with MiXCR. The table has 75,000 or so distinct CDR3 sequences, roughly 10% seen once. Sequenced: whole blood. The receptors come from an adult who was a healthcare worker with PCR-confirmed SARS-CoV-2 infection or an uninfected control (not recorded which).

This clonotype was picked up many times. The chain has TRBV6-5 and TRBJ2-6, with 7 bases identical to TRBD1. Germline V gene data show CDR1 as MNHEY and CDR2 as SVGAGI. The CDR3 is 17 amino acids. Trimming at V came to 5 bases and at J to 0 bases, leaving 7 bases not matched to a gene. The CDR3 loop reads CASSPRTGLSGANVLTF. CDR3 in DNA: TGTGCCAGCAGTCCCCGGACAGGCCTCTCTGGGGCCAACGTCCTGACTTTC.

This clonotype was seen at least ten times. This chain connects TRBV6-6 to TRBJ1-3; D gene uncertain. The V end was cut by 0 bases, the J end by 4 bases, with 7 bases between. Germline CDR1 is MNHNY and CDR2 is SVGAGI (reference sequence). The CDR3 totals 14 residues. The CDR3 DNA follows: TGTGCCAGCAGTTACTCGACTTTGGGAAACACCATATATTTT. It encodes CASSYSTLGNTIYF.

Relative to its sample, this clonotype is medium-sized. CDR3 bases: TGTGCCAGCAGCTTAGTCGGGGGTACCGGAAATGAGCAGTTCTTC. Translation: CASSLVGGTGNEQFF. V gene TRBV11-2 combines with J gene TRBJ2-1, with D perhaps TRBD2 (6 bases). V was pared by 1 base and J by 7 bases, with 14 bases between. Germline-derived CDR1 and CDR2 are SGHAT and FQNNGV. The CDR3 is 15 amino acids.

This clonotype showed up just a few times. This CDR3 reads CASYRAEQETQYF. CDR3 coding DNA: TGCGCCAGCTATCGGGCAGAACAAGAGACCCAGTACTTC. V and J are TRBV5-1 and TRBJ2-5, with D hard to call. The germline V and J ends were trimmed by 7 bases and 2 bases, with 12 bases remaining between them. CDR3 length: 13 amino acids. The V gene's germline CDR1 is SGHRS and CDR2 YFSETQ.

This clonotype was seen only a few times. V and J are TRBV29-1 and TRBJ1-4, with D possibly being TRBD1 (5 bases). This CDR3 spans 13 amino acids. V was shortened by 0 bases and J by 5 bases, with 7 bases between the two germline ends. In germline, CDR1 is SQVTM, CDR2 ANQGSEA. The CDR3 DNA sequence: TGCAGCGTTGAAGAAGGGGCCAATGAAAAACTGTTTTTT. This encodes CSVEEGANEKLFF.

In its sample, this clonotype was seen a few times. The chain couples TRBV12-3 or TRBV12-4 to TRBJ1-2; no clear D gene. The CDR3 loop spans 13 amino acids. V lost 7 bases, J lost 0 bases, and 9 bases lay in between. In nucleotides, the CDR3 is TGTGCCAGCACCGCGCAGACTAACTATGGCTACACCTTC. Protein sequence: CASTAQTNYGYTF.

The chain joins TRBV29-1 to TRBJ1-3; D is unresolved. Germline V lookup: CDR1 SQVTM, CDR2 ANQGSEA. The V gene lost 5 bases and the J gene lost 0 bases, with 8 bases spanning the gap. CDR3 length equals 13 residues. The CDR3 DNA reads TGCAGCGTTCATGTTCCCTCTGGAAACACCATATATTTT. As protein: CSVHVPSGNTIYF.

In this sample, this clonotype turned up many times. The chain couples TRBV12-3 or TRBV12-4 to TRBJ1-3, with a tentative D call TRBD1 (5 bases). The germline V and J ends were trimmed by 2 bases and 1 base, with 6 bases remaining between them. The CDR3 covers 14 residues. The CDR3 DNA follows: TGTGCCAGCAGTTTATCAGGGTCTGGAAACACCATATATTTT. This gives the protein CASSLSGSGNTIYF.

The chain employs TRBV7-3 and TRBJ2-6; D gene unclear. The CDR3 length is 15 residues. Trimming took 4 bases from V and 0 from J, leaving 7 bases between them. In germline, CDR1 is SGHTA, CDR2 FQGTGA. The DNA of the CDR3 is TGTGCCAGCAGCTCCGGCCGCTCTGGGGCCAACGTCCTGACTTTC. It is translated as CASSSGRSGANVLTF.

In this sample, this clonotype turned up many times. The V gene is TRBV30, the J gene TRBJ1-1; no definite D call. The V gene's germline CDR1 is GTSNPN and CDR2 SVGIG (reference sequence). Trimming took 0 bases from V and 4 from J, leaving 6 bases between them. There are 12 residues in the CDR3. CDR3 residues: CAWSVRGTEAFF. The CDR3 bases are TGTGCCTGGAGTGTGCGGGGCACTGAAGCTTTCTTT.

The chain is built from TRBV20-1 and TRBJ2-7; TRBD1 agrees at 9 bases. The CDR3 covers 14 residues. Germline V lookup: CDR1 DFQATT, CDR2 SNEGSKA (reference sequence). The trim removed 6 bases at V and 3 bases at J, leaving 9 bases unmatched. As DNA, the CDR3 is TGCAGTGCCTTGACGGGGACAGGGCTCTACGAGCAGTACTTC. This translates into CSALTGTGLYEQYF.

In its sample, this clonotype was seen a few times. The gene calls are TRBV6-1 and TRBJ1-2; D uncertain. The CDR3 spans 15 residues. The V gene's germline CDR1 is MNHNS and CDR2 SASEGT. V was cut by 8 bases and J by 1 base, with 17 bases left in between. The CDR3 sequence is CASGRTVLINYGYTF. The CDR3 DNA follows: TGTGCCAGCGGTAGAACGGTCCTAATTAACTATGGCTACACCTTC.

This clonotype has at least ten counts. The chain carries TRBV21-1 and TRBJ2-2; TRBD1 was called by the table and not checked on the DNA. TRBV21-1 has pseudogene status. The CDR3 spans 16 residues. The CDR3 loop reads CASSKAWTGVTGELFF. The DNA for the CDR3 is TGTGCCAGCAGCAAAGCTTGGACAGGGGTCACCGGGGAGCTGTTTTTT.

The chain couples TRBV29-1 to TRBJ2-7; D unresolved. Germline CDR1 and CDR2: SQVTM and ANQGSEA. This CDR3 region has 12 residues. Between the trimmed V and J ends, which lost 0 bases and 5 bases, there was a span of 8 bases. DNA of the CDR3: TGCAGCGTTGAAGAGTGGGGTAACGAGCAGTACTTC. This sequence encodes CSVEEWGNEQYF.

This clonotype was picked up many times. The chain employs TRBV4-1 and TRBJ2-3, with D hard to call. Germline CDR1 reads MGHRA; CDR2 reads YSYEKL. CDR3 length: 13 amino acids. Between the trimmed V and J ends, which lost 4 bases and 5 bases, there was a span of 10 bases. CDR3 sequence (DNA): TGCGCCAGCAGCCTGGCCCCGGGAGATACGCAGTATTTT. Translation: CASSLAPGDTQYF.

This clonotype was counted at least ten times. J is TRBJ2-6 and V is TRBV6-1; maybe TRBD2 (5 bases). Per the germline V gene, CDR1 is MNHNS and CDR2 is SASEGT. V lost 8 bases, J lost 2 bases, and 10 bases lay in between. The CDR3 is made up of 14 amino acids. The CDR3 coding sequence is TGTGCCAGCGAAGAGGGCCCTGGGGCCAACGTCCTGACTTTC. Translation: CASEEGPGANVLTF.

This clonotype was seen a few times. The gene calls are TRBV14 and TRBJ2-7; D remains ambiguous. The CDR3 sequence is 12 residues long. V was shortened by 8 bases and J by 0 bases, with 8 bases between the two germline ends. Germline CDR1 and CDR2: SGHDN and FVKESK. Here the CDR3 DNA reads TGTGCCAGCGGAGAAACCTCCTACGAGCAGTACTTC. Translation gives CASGETSYEQYF.

In the case of this clonotype: Just one base apart from a much larger clone, this may be a read error. This chain joins TRBV9 and TRBJ2-7; perhaps TRBD2 as D (5 bases). The CDR3 extends over 14 amino acids. CDR1 and CDR2 from the germline V gene are SGDLS and YYNGEE. CDR3 loop: CASSVVPGTYEQNF. CDR3 DNA: TGTGCCAGCAGCGTAGTGCCGGGAACCTACGAGCAGAACTTC.

This clonotype was found many times. The chain employs TRBV7-2 and TRBJ2-7, with D perhaps TRBD2 (6 bases). The CDR3 covers 14 residues. Germline CDR1 and CDR2: SGHTA and FQGNSA. The V end was cut by 5 bases, the J end by 6 bases, with 17 bases between. Here the CDR3 DNA reads TGTGCCAGCAGCCCACGCCGGGAGTCCCTCGAGCAGTACTTC. Translating gives CASSPRRESLEQYF.

This clonotype has ten or more counts. The V gene is TRBV7-2, the J gene TRBJ1-1; 7 bases agree with TRBD1. The CDR3 runs to 13 residues. Germline V CDR1 and CDR2: SGHTA, FQGNSA. The V and J ends lost 1 base and 12 bases, in that order; junction bases with no gene match: 8. The CDR3 reads CASSLGFGTDTFF. The CDR3 coding sequence is TGTGCCAGCAGCTTAGGATTCGGGACAGATACTTTCTTT.

This clonotype has a count of ten or more. The rearrangement uses TRBV5-1 and TRBJ2-5; no reliable D call. The CDR3 totals 11 residues. Germline V gene lookup returns CDR1 SGHRS and CDR2 YFSETQ. Trimming took 5 bases from V and 3 from J, leaving 5 bases between them. Written as DNA, the CDR3 is TGCGCCAGCAGTAGGGAAGAGACCCAGTACTTC. Translation gives CASSREETQYF.

This clonotype was seen ten or more times. V is TRBV9 and J is TRBJ2-1, with 9 bases aligning to TRBD2. CDR3 size: 16 residues. CDR1 and CDR2 (germline): SGDLS, YYNGEE. V gave up 0 bases and J gave up 5 bases; unmatched junction bases: 6. As DNA, the CDR3 is TGTGCCAGCAGCGTAGAGGCTAGCGGGAAAAACAATGAGCAGTTCTTC. Residues: CASSVEASGKNNEQFF.

This clonotype was detected ten times or more. The chain links TRBV5-1 to TRBJ2-1; D is ambiguous. Per germline, CDR1 SGHRS and CDR2 YFSETQ. Between the trimmed V and J ends, which lost 4 bases and 0 bases, there was a span of 2 bases. The CDR3 spans 12 residues. This chain's CDR3 is CASSTSYNEQFF. CDR3 coding DNA: TGCGCCAGCAGCACCTCCTACAATGAGCAGTTCTTC.

This clonotype was picked up a small number of times. The chain joins TRBV7-2 to TRBJ2-1; D is uncertain. The CDR3 consists of 16 residues. V was pared by 0 bases and J by 0 bases, with 9 bases between. Germline V gene sequence: CDR1 SGHTA, CDR2 FQGNSA. The CDR3 region has the DNA TGTGCCAGCAGCTTAGCCCACAAGAGCTCCTACAATGAGCAGTTCTTC. It specifies CASSLAHKSSYNEQFF. Based on the CDR3 plus reference TRBV7-2 and TRBJ2-1, the full variable domain is GAGVSQSPSNKVTEKGKDVELRCDPISGHTALYWYRQSLGQGLEFLIYFQGNSAPDKSGLPSDRFSAERTGGSVSTLTIQRTQQEDSAVYLCASSLAHKSSYNEQFFGPGTRLTVL.

This clonotype showed up many times. The rearrangement uses TRBV5-1 and TRBJ2-5; TRBD1 agrees at 10 bases. J lost 6 bases, V lost 3 bases, and 8 bases had no gene match. The CDR3 loop spans 15 amino acids. The germline V gene encodes CDR1 SGHRS and CDR2 YFSETQ. As DNA, the CDR3 is TGCGCCAGCAGCTCGCTGGGGACAGGGGAGAAGACCCAGTACTTC. Protein product: CASSSLGTGEKTQYF. The variable domain in full, completed from reference TRBV5-1 and TRBJ2-5, reads KAGVTQTPRYLIKTRGQQVTLSCSPISGHRSVSWYQQTPGQGLQFLFEYFSETQRNKGNFPGRFSGRQFSNSRSEMNVSTLELGDSALYLCASSSLGTGEKTQYFGPGTRLLVL.

The rearrangement joins TRBV7-2 to TRBJ1-6; D remains ambiguous. The CDR3 is made up of 15 amino acids. In germline, CDR1 is SGHTA, CDR2 FQGNSA. Trimming stripped 3 bases from V and 8 bases from J, with 14 bases between. Here the CDR3 reads CASSLYEGTDSPLHF. The CDR3 DNA reads TGTGCCAGCAGCTTGTACGAGGGTACGGATTCACCCCTCCACTTT.